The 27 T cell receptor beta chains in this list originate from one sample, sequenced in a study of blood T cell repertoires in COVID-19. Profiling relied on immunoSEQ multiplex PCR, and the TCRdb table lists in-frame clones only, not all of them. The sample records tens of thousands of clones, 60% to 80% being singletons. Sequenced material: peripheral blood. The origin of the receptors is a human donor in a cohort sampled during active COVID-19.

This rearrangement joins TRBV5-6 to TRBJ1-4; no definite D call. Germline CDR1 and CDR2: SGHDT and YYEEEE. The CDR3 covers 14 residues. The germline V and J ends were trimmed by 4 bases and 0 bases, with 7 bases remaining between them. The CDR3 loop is CASSRGATNEKLFF. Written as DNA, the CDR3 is TGTGCCAGCAGCCGGGGAGCAACTAATGAAAAACTGTTTTTT.

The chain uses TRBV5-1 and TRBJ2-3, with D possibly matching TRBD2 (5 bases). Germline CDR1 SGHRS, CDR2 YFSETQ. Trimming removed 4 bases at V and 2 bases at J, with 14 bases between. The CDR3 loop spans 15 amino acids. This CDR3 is CASSQTTTTTDTQYF. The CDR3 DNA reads TGCGCCAGCAGCCAGACTACCACCACCACAGATACGCAGTATTTT.

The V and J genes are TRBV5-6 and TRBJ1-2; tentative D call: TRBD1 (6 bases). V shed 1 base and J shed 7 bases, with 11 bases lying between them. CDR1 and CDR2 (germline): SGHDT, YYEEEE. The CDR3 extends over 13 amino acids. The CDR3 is CASSLSQGAGYTF. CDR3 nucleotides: TGTGCCAGCAGCTTGTCACAGGGAGCTGGCTACACCTTC.

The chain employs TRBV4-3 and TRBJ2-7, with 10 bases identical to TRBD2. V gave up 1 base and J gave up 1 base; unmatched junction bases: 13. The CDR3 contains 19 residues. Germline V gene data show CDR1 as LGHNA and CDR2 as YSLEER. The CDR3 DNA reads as TGCGCCAGCAGCCAAGTTTCTAGCGGGAGTCGTATAGTGTCCTACGAGCAGTACGTC. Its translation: CASSQVSSGSRIVSYEQYV.

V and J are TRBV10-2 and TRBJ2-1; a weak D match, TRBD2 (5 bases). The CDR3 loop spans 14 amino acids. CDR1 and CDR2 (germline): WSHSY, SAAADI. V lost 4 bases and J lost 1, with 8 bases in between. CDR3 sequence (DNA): TGCGCCAGCAGTGTCGGGGTTTCCTACAATGAGCAGTTCTTC. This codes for CASSVGVSYNEQFF.

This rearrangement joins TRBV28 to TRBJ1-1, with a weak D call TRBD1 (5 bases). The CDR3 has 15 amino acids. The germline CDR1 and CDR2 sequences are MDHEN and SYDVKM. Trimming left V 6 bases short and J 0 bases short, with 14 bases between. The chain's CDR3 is CASRSPGGMNTEAFF. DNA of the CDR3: TGTGCCAGCAGGTCCCCCGGGGGGATGAACACTGAAGCTTTCTTT.

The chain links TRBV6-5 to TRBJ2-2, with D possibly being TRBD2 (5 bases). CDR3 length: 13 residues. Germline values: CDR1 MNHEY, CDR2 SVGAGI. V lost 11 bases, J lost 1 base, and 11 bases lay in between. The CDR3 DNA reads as TGTGCCGGCTATGGGAGGAACACCGGGGAGCTGTTTTTT. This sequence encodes CAGYGRNTGELFF.

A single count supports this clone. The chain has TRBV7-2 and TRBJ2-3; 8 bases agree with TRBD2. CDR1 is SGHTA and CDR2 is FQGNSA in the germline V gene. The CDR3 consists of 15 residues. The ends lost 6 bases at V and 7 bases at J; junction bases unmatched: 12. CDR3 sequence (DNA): TGTGCCAGCAGTCCAAGGTGGACTAGCATAAATACGCAGTATTTT. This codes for CASSPRWTSINTQYF.

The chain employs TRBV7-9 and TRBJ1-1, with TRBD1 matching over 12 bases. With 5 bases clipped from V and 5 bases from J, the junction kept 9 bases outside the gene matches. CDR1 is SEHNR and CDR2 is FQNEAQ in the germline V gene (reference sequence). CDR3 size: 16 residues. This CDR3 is CASSLLGQGARTEAFF. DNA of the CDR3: TGTGCCAGCAGCCTACTGGGACAGGGGGCGCGGACTGAAGCTTTCTTT.

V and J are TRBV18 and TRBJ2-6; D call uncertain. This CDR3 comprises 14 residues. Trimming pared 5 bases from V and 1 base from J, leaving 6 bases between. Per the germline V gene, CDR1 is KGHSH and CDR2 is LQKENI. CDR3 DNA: TGTGCCAGCTCAGCGCCGTCTGGGGCCAACGTCCTGACTTTC. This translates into CASSAPSGANVLTF.

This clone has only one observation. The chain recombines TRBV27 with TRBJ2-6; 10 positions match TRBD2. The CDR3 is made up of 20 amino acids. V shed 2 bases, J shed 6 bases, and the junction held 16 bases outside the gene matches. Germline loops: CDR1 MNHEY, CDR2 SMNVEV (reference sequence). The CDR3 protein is CASSLRLAGVKRSEANVLTF. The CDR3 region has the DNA TGTGCCAGCAGTTTACGGCTAGCGGGAGTAAAACGTTCCGAGGCCAACGTCCTGACTTTC.

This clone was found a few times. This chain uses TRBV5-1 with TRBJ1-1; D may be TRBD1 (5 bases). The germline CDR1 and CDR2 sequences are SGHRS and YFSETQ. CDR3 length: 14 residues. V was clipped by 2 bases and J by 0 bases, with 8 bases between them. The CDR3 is CASSFREMNTEAFF. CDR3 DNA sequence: TGCGCCAGCAGCTTCAGGGAAATGAACACTGAAGCTTTCTTT.

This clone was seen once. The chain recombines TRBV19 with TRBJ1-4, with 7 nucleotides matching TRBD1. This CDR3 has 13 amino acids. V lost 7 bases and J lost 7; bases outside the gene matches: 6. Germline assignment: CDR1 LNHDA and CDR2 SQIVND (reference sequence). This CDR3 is CASKGQIGEKLFF. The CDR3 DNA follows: TGTGCCAGTAAGGGACAGATCGGTGAAAAACTGTTTTTT.

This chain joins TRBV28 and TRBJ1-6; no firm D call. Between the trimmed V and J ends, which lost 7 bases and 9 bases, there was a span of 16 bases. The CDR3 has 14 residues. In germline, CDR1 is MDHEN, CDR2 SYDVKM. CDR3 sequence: CASIPFPGTSPLHF. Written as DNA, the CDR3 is TGTGCCAGCATCCCCTTCCCAGGCACTTCACCCCTCCACTTT. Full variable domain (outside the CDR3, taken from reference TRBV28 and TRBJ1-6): DVKVTQSSRYLVKRTGEKVFLECVQDMDHENMFWYRQDPGLGLRLIYFSYDVKMKEKGDIPEGYSVSREKKERFSLILESASTNQTSMYLCASIPFPGTSPLHFGNGTRLTVT.

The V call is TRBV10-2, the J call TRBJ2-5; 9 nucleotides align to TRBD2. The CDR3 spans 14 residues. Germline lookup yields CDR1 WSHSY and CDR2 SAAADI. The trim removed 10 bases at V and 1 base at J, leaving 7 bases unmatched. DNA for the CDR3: TGCGCCACGGGATTAGCGGGGGCCCAAGAGACCCAGTACTTC. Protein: CATGLAGAQETQYF.

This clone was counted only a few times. Here the CDR3 DNA reads TGCAGCGTTGGTGTTTGGTCCAGGGGCAGGCAGCCCCAGCATTTT. Amino acids: CSVGVWSRGRQPQHF. This chain uses TRBV29-1 with TRBJ1-5; possible D gene TRBD1, 6 bases. CDR3 length: 15 residues. Germline assignment: CDR1 SQVTM and CDR2 ANQGSEA. V was cut by 4 bases and J by 7 bases, with 20 bases left in between. Using reference TRBV29-1 and TRBJ1-5 for the parts outside the CDR3, the full variable domain is SAVISQKPSRDICQRGTSLTIQCQVDSQVTMMFWYRQQPGQSLTLIATANQGSEATYESGFVIDKFPISRPNLTFSTLTVSNMSPEDSSIYLCSVGVWSRGRQPQHFGDGTRLSIL.

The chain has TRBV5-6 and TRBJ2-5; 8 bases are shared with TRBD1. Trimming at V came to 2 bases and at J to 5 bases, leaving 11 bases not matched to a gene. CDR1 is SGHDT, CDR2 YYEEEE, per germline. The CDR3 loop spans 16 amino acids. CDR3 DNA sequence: TGTGCCAGCAGCTTATACCTGACAGGGGTAGGCGAGACCCAGTACTTC. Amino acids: CASSLYLTGVGETQYF.

The CDR3 protein is CASSRVTSGRNEQFF. The CDR3 DNA reads TGTGCCAGCTCACGGGTCACTAGCGGGAGGAATGAGCAGTTCTTC. The chain couples TRBV18 to TRBJ2-1; 12 bases map to TRBD2. Looked up from germline, CDR1 is KGHSH and CDR2 is LQKENI. The CDR3 contains 15 residues. Trimming removed 4 bases from V and 7 bases from J; junction bases left unmatched: 5.

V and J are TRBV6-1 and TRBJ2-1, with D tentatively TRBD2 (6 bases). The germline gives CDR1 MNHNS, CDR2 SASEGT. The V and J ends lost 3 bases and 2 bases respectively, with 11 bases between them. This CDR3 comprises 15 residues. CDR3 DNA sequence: TGTGCCAGCAGTGAGGGAGGTTCGGCCTACAATGAGCAGTTCTTC. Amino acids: CASSEGGSAYNEQFF.

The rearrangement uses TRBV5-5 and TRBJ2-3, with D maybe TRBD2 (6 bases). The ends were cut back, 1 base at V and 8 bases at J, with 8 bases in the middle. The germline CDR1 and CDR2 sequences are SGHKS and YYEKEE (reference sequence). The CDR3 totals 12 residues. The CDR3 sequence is CASSLSGGTQYF. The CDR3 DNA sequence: TGTGCCAGCAGCTTGTCCGGGGGTACGCAGTATTTT.

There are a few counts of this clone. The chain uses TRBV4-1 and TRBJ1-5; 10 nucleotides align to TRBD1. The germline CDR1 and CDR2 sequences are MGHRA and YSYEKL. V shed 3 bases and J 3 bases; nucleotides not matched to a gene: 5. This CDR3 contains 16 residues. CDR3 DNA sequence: TGCGCCAGCAGCCACCCCGGGACAGGGGACAATCAGCCCCAGCATTTT. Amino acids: CASSHPGTGDNQPQHF.

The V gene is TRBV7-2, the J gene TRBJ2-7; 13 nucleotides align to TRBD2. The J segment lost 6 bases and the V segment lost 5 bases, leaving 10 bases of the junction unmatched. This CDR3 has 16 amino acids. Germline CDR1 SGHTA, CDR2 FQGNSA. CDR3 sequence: CASSALLTSGGVEQYF. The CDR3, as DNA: TGTGCCAGCAGCGCCCTCTTAACTAGCGGGGGGGTCGAGCAGTACTTC.

Here the CDR3 reads CASRDRVETQYF. The CDR3, as DNA: TGCGCCAGCAGGGACAGGGTGGAGACCCAGTACTTC. The chain joins TRBV5-1 to TRBJ2-5, with 8 bases fitting TRBD1. Germline trimming cut 5 bases from V and 5 bases from J; bases unmatched to any gene: 2. Germline lookup yields CDR1 SGHRS and CDR2 YFSETQ. The CDR3 contains 12 residues.

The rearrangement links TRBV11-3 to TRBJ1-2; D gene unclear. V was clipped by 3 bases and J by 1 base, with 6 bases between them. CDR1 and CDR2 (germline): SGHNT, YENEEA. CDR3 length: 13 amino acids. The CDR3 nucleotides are TGTGCCAGCAGCTTTTCCGTTAACTATGGCTACACCTTC. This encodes CASSFSVNYGYTF.

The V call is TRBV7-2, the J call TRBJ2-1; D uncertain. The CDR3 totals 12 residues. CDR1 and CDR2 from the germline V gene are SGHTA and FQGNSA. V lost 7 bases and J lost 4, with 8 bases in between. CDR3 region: CASNYDYNEQFF. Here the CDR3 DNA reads TGTGCCAGCAACTACGATTACAATGAGCAGTTCTTC. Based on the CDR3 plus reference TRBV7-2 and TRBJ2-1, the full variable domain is GAGVSQSPSNKVTEKGKDVELRCDPISGHTALYWYRQSLGQGLEFLIYFQGNSAPDKSGLPSDRFSAERTGGSVSTLTIQRTQQEDSAVYLCASNYDYNEQFFGPGTRLTVL.

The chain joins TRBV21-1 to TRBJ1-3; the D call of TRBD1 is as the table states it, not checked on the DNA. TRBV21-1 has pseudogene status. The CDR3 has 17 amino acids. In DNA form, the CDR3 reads TGTGCCAGCAGCAAACTCCGGGACACCCAATCTGGAAACACCATATATTTT. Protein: CASSKLRDTQSGNTIYF.

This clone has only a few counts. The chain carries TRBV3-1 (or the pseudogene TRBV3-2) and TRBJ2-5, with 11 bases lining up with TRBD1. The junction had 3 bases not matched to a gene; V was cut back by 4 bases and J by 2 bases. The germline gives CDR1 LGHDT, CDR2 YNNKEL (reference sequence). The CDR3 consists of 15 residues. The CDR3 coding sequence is TGTGCCAGCAGCCCCCGGGACAGGGGGCAAGAGACCCAGTACTTC. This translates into CASSPRDRGQETQYF.